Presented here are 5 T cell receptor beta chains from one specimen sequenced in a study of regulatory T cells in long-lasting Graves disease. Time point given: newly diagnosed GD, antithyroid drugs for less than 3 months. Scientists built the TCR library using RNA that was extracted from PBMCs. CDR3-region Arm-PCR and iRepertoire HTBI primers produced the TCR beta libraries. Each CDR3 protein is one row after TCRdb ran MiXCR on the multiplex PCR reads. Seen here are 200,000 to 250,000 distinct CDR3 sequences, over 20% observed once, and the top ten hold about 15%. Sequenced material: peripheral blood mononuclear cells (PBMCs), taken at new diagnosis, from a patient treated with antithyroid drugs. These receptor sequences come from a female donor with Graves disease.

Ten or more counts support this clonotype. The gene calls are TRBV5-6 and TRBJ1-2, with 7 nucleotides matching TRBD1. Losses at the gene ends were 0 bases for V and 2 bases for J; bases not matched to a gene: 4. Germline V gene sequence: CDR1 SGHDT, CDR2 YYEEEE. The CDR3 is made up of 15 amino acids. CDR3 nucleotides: TGTGCCAGCAGCTTGGTCGGGACAGCGAACTATGGCTACACCTTC. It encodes CASSLVGTANYGYTF.

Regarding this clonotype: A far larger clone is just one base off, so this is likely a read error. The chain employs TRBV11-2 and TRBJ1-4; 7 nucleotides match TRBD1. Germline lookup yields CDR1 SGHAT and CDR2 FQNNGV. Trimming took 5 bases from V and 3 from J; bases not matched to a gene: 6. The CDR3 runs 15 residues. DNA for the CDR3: TGTGCCAGCAGCCCGGGACAGCCAGCTAATGAAAAACTGTTTTTT. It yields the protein CASSPGQPANEKLFF.

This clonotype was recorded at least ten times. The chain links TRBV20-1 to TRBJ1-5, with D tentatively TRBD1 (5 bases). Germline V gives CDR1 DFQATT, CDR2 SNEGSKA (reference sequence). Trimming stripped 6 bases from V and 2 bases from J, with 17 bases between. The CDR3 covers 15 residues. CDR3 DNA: TGCAGTGCCATTGACAGCCGGCTGGGCAATCAGCCCCAGCATTTT. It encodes CSAIDSRLGNQPQHF.

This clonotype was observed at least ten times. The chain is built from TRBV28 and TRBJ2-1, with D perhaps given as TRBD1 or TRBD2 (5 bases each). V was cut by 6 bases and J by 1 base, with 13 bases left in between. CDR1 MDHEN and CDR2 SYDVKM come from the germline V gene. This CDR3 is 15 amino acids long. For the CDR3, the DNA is TGTGCCAGCAGGCCCCTAGAGGGGTCCTACAATGAGCAGTTCTTC. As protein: CASRPLEGSYNEQFF.

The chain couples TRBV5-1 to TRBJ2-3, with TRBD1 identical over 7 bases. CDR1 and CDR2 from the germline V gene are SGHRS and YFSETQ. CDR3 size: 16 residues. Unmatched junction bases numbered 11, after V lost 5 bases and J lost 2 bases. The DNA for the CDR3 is TGCGCCAGCAGTTACCCCCCTACAGGGGCCACAGATACGCAGTATTTT. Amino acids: CASSYPPTGATDTQYF.